This T cell receptor beta chain is drawn from a study of T cell clonality in common variable immunodeficiency. The data were produced by immunoSEQ multiplex PCR, yet TCRdb's version contains in-frame clones alone and is incomplete. Singletons are absent from the sample, which has roughly 51,000 clones. This clone was recorded many times. Coverage ceases 3 residues before the CDR3 finishes, and the germline J gene fills in the end. The CDR3 is 14 residues long. Germline CDR1 reads SGHRS; CDR2 reads YFSETQ. Trimming stripped 7 bases from V and 4 bases from J, with 18 bases between. The receptor comes from a person aged 18 to 70 in good health. The specimen was peripheral blood mononuclear cells. The chain couples TRBV5-1 to TRBJ2-7; maybe TRBD2 (6 bases). CDR3 in amino acids: CASRQVGGTYEQYF. The sequenced part of the CDR3 DNA is TGCGCCAGCCGGCAGGTGGGGGGAACTTACGAG. Drawing the rest from reference TRBV5-1 and TRBJ2-7, the complete variable domain is KAGVTQTPRYLIKTRGQQVTLSCSPISGHRSVSWYQQTPGQGLQFLFEYFSETQRNKGNFPGRFSGRQFSNSRSEMNVSTLELGDSALYLCASRQVGGTYEQYFGPGTRLTVT.